The 5 T cell receptor beta chains presented below share a single source sample, sequenced in a study of beta chain features in type 1 diabetes. Every isolated RNA sample was fully reverse transcribed, so sequencing captured expressed TCRB transcripts. TCRdb's copy holds only in-frame clones and misses some; the assay was immunoSEQ multiplex PCR. The sample contains 150,000 or so clones, 11% of which appear only once. Sequences were obtained from central memory CD4+ T cells from blood. Receptors originate from a man aged 18 to 29 in good health.

This clone was observed a handful of times. The gene calls are TRBV5-1 and TRBJ2-7; 8 bases agree with TRBD1. This CDR3 is built from 14 residues. The junction had 10 bases not matched to a gene; V was cut back by 5 bases and J by 6 bases. The V gene's germline CDR1 is SGHRS and CDR2 YFSETQ. The CDR3 region has the DNA TGCGCCAGCAGGCAGGGGGCAGTTTCGTTCGAGCAGTACTTC. It codes for CASRQGAVSFEQYF.

The CDR3 sequence is CASSPDPGQGSGYTF. As DNA, the CDR3 is TGTGCCAGCAGCCCAGACCCGGGACAGGGGAGCGGCTACACCTTC. The chain links TRBV5-4 to TRBJ1-2; TRBD1 agrees at 10 bases. Looked up from germline, CDR1 is SGHNT and CDR2 is YYREEE (reference sequence). The CDR3 extends over 15 amino acids. V was pared by 4 bases and J by 8 bases, with 11 bases of the junction left unmatched. Supplemented by reference TRBV5-4 and TRBJ1-2, the full variable domain reads ETGVTQSPTHLIKTRGQQVTLRCSSQSGHNTVSWYQQALGQGPQFIFQYYREEENGRGNFPPRFSGLQFPNYSSELNVNALELDDSALYLCASSPDPGQGSGYTFGSGTRLTVV.

This clone has only a few counts. The chain has TRBV9 and TRBJ2-3; D might be TRBD1 or TRBD2, each matching 5 bases. CDR1 and CDR2 from the germline V gene are SGDLS and YYNGEE. Deletions cut 3 bases from V and 2 bases from J, with 10 bases between. The CDR3 totals 14 residues. This CDR3 reads CASSGGRTTDTQYF. CDR3 sequence (DNA): TGTGCCAGCAGCGGGGGACGGACCACAGATACGCAGTATTTT. The full variable domain, rest sourced from reference TRBV9 and TRBJ2-3, is DSGVTQTPKHLITATGQRVTLRCSPRSGDLSVYWYQQSLDQGLQFLIQYYNGEERAKGNILERFSAQQFPDLHSELNLSSLELGDSALYFCASSGGRTTDTQYFGPGTRLTVL.

The CDR3 sequence: CASSYAGSAETQYF. The CDR3 bases are TGTGCCAGCAGTTACGCGGGCAGTGCGGAGACCCAGTACTTC. The chain has TRBV6-5 and TRBJ2-5, with D tentatively TRBD2 (5 bases). Per the germline V gene, CDR1 is MNHEY and CDR2 is SVGAGI. This CDR3 region has 14 residues. V was clipped by 2 bases and J by 5 bases, with 12 bases between them.

The CDR3 DNA reads as TGTGCCAGCTCACCTCCGACAGGGACTAATGAAAAACTGTTTTTT. Amino acids: CASSPPTGTNEKLFF. The chain is built from TRBV18 and TRBJ1-4; TRBD1 matches at 7 bases. V lost 3 bases and J lost 2; bases outside the gene matches: 3. Germline loops: CDR1 KGHSH, CDR2 LQKENI. The CDR3 totals 15 residues.